These 14 T cell receptor beta chains originate from one sample sequenced in a study of blood T cell repertoires in COVID-19. Method: immunoSEQ multiplex PCR; TCRdb's copy keeps in-frame clones and lacks some. The sample has around 300,000 clones, just under 90% seen once. Sequenced input: peripheral blood. These receptor sequences come from a woman in her thirties or forties with acute or convalescent COVID-19.

V usage is TRBV7-3 and J usage is TRBJ2-2, with D unresolved. CDR3 length: 13 amino acids. The germline V gene has CDR1 SGHTA and CDR2 FQGTGA. V was clipped by 5 bases and J by 1 base, with 5 bases between them. This CDR3 is CASSPKNTGELFF. The CDR3 DNA follows: TGTGCCAGCAGCCCTAAGAACACCGGGGAGCTGTTTTTT.

The rearrangement links TRBV20-1 to TRBJ1-3; D is uncertain. The CDR3 extends over 11 amino acids. Germline V gene lookup returns CDR1 DFQATT and CDR2 SNEGSKA (reference sequence). V was cut by 5 bases and J by 2 bases, with 4 bases left in between. The CDR3 reads CSASTGNTIYF. The CDR3 coding sequence is TGCAGTGCTTCAACTGGAAACACCATATATTTT.

The chain is built from TRBV11-3 and TRBJ1-1; no clear D gene. The CDR3 is made up of 13 amino acids. From germline, CDR1 is SGHNT and CDR2 YENEEA. Trimming took 9 bases from V and 6 from J, leaving 17 bases between them. The CDR3 DNA reads TGTGCCAGTTCTCCGCGGGGTTTCGCTGAAGCTTTCTTT. Its protein is CASSPRGFAEAFF.

The chain uses TRBV25-1 and TRBJ1-2; no firm D call. Deletions cut 5 bases from V and 0 bases from J, with 7 bases between. CDR1 MGHDK and CDR2 SYGVNS come from the germline V gene. The CDR3 covers 13 residues. The CDR3 loop reads CASSRLANYGYTF. The CDR3 DNA follows: TGTGCCAGCAGTCGCTTAGCTAACTATGGCTACACCTTC.

This clone was found a few times. V and J are TRBV12-3 or TRBV12-4 and TRBJ1-2; possible D gene TRBD1, 6 bases. The CDR3 extends over 11 amino acids. Trimming pared 6 bases from V and 8 bases from J, leaving 10 bases between. CDR3 loop: CASSGQRGYTF. The CDR3 coding sequence is TGTGCCAGCAGCGGACAGCGGGGCTACACCTTC.

The chain links TRBV9 to TRBJ1-2, with D possibly being TRBD1 (5 bases). V was pared by 3 bases and J by 2 bases, with 11 bases between. CDR3 length: 14 amino acids. Looked up from germline, CDR1 is SGDLS and CDR2 is YYNGEE. CDR3 DNA: TGTGCCAGCAGCGCGGTGGGGGGGAACTATGGCTACACCTTC. This sequence encodes CASSAVGGNYGYTF.

This rearrangement joins TRBV29-1 to TRBJ2-3; 7 positions agree with TRBD2. The ends lost 1 base at V and 1 base at J; junction bases unmatched: 5. The CDR3 is made up of 15 amino acids. The V gene's germline CDR1 is SQVTM and CDR2 ANQGSEA. The CDR3 is CSVEGLSGGTDTQYF. CDR3 nucleotides: TGCAGCGTTGAAGGACTCAGCGGGGGCACAGATACGCAGTATTTT.

V gene TRBV5-1 combines with J gene TRBJ1-2; 12 bases fit TRBD1. The V segment lost 4 bases and the J segment 3 bases; nucleotides outside the gene matches: 16. The germline V gene encodes CDR1 SGHRS and CDR2 YFSETQ. The CDR3 loop spans 19 amino acids. CDR3 region: CASSPRFGTGGESYYGYTF. The CDR3 nucleotides are TGCGCCAGCAGCCCGAGGTTCGGGACAGGGGGCGAGTCCTACTATGGCTACACCTTC. The full variable domain, in which reference TRBV5-1 and TRBJ1-2 provide the parts outside the CDR3, is KAGVTQTPRYLIKTRGQQVTLSCSPISGHRSVSWYQQTPGQGLQFLFEYFSETQRNKGNFPGRFSGRQFSNSRSEMNVSTLELGDSALYLCASSPRFGTGGESYYGYTFGSGTRLTVV.

J is TRBJ1-1 and V is TRBV4-1, with a weak D call TRBD1 (6 bases). V lost 3 bases, J lost 3 bases, and 11 bases lay in between. The CDR3 extends over 14 amino acids. Germline values: CDR1 MGHRA, CDR2 YSYEKL. This chain's CDR3 is CASSQKYRDTEAFF. The CDR3 DNA is TGCGCCAGCAGCCAGAAATACAGGGACACTGAAGCTTTCTTT.

The chain carries TRBV30 and TRBJ1-3; D might be TRBD1 (6 bases). Deletions cut 1 base from V and 0 bases from J, with 13 bases between. CDR3 size: 16 residues. CDR1 and CDR2 (germline): GTSNPN, SVGIG (reference sequence). The CDR3 DNA is TGTGCCTGGAGTGATCGGACAGAATCCTCTGGAAACACCATATATTTT. It translates to CAWSDRTESSGNTIYF.

V usage is TRBV2 and J usage is TRBJ1-1; D is uncertain. Trimming stripped 1 base from V and 7 bases from J, with 7 bases between. The CDR3 extends over 12 amino acids. The germline CDR1 and CDR2 sequences are SNHLY and FYNNEI. This CDR3 reads CASSEDRFEAFF. For the CDR3, the DNA is TGTGCCAGCAGTGAAGACAGATTTGAAGCTTTCTTT.

The chain couples TRBV18 to TRBJ1-2; 10 bases line up with TRBD1. From germline, CDR1 is KGHSH and CDR2 LQKENI. This CDR3 has 15 amino acids. With V trimmed by 5 bases and J by 7 bases, 10 bases remained unmatched. CDR3 nucleotide sequence: TGTGCCAGCTCATCCTCCGGCGGGACAGGGGTTGGCTACACCTTC. It codes for CASSSSGGTGVGYTF.

This clone was picked up one time. V and J are TRBV2 and TRBJ2-1, with D perhaps TRBD2 (7 bases). The CDR3 has 14 amino acids. Germline loops: CDR1 SNHLY, CDR2 FYNNEI. V was shortened by 5 bases and J by 4 bases, with 12 bases between the two germline ends. The CDR3 bases are TGTGCCAGCAGTCCCGGGGGGCCATACAATGAGCAGTTCTTC. Its translation is CASSPGGPYNEQFF.

V and J are TRBV11-2 and TRBJ2-7; 9 positions agree with TRBD1. The CDR3 loop spans 12 amino acids. Germline loops: CDR1 SGHAT, CDR2 FQNNGV. J lost 8 bases, V lost 4 bases, and 3 bases had no gene match. In DNA form, the CDR3 reads TGTGCCAGCAGCTATGGACAGGGGCAGCAGTACGTC. Its protein is CASSYGQGQQYV.